This entry features one T cell receptor beta chain sequence. The antigen remains undetermined. The read comes to an end 3 residues before the CDR3 does, leaving the germline J gene to fill in the end. This sample is part of a study of T cells in women clearing cervical HPV infection. Background on the study: For cases, blood was sampled a median about 140 days after lesion detection, interquartile range roughly 90 to 230 days.

The germline V and J ends were trimmed by 6 bases and 4 bases, with 13 bases remaining between them. Germline CDR1 and CDR2: SQVTM and ANQGSEA. The CDR3 is made up of 13 amino acids. Points from the study as a whole: Cases carried less TRBV6-7 than controls: 0.11% versus 0.16%.

immunoSEQ multiplex PCR used an average of roughly 1,300 ng genomic DNA. Profiled with immunoSEQ multiplex PCR; TCRdb holds only in-frame clones, not every one. This sample's clone table lists some 20,000 clones. This TCR derives from a woman between 18 and 70 years old with a cervical HPV16 infection that either progressed to CIN3+ or cleared (not recorded which). This chain links TRBV29-1 with TRBJ2-1; TRBD1 is a possible D gene (7 bases). The specimen sequenced was blood buffy coat. CDR3 amino acids: CSVEGQRYNEQFF. The DNA read from the CDR3 is TGCAGCGTGGAGGGACAGAGATACAATGAG.